Sequencing of this T cell receptor beta chain was carried out in a study of T cells after yellow fever vaccination. TCRdb processed the 5' RACE reads anew with MiXCR; each CDR3 protein has one entry. The sample lists approximately 450,000 distinct CDR3 sequences, roughly a sixth occurring once. CDR1 and CDR2 from the germline V gene are MGHRA and YSYEKL. Trimming cost V 1 base and J 7 bases, with 20 bases left between them. CDR3 length: 17 amino acids. Sequences were derived from PBMCs, sampled before the yellow fever booster vaccination. This sequence was found in a man younger than 35 who received the YFV17D yellow fever vaccine. V is TRBV4-1 and J is TRBJ2-1; D perhaps matches TRBD2 (6 bases). CDR3 region: CASSQVQAGPSRNEQFF. CDR3 nucleotide sequence: TGCGCCAGCAGCCAAGTGCAAGCGGGCCCATCGCGGAATGAGCAGTTCTTC.